This TCR beta chain was found in a study of healthy donors' naive CD4 and CD8 T cells. As for the study in general: For TCR alpha, new primers spanned all functional IMGT alpha genes. Study-level points and caveats: Around 13% of CD4/CD8 propensity variance appeared explained by V, J and CDR3 charge. Reportedly, most V and J gene segments showed naive CD4+ versus CD8+ bias.

TCR libraries were built from approximately 0.55 ug of total RNA by linear amplification. In TCRdb, the reads were re-called with MiXCR into one record per CDR3 protein. The sample holds about 180,000 distinct CDR3 sequences; over 60% are singletons and the top ten take less than 2.5%. Notes on this clonotype: Its target is not known.

The specimen sequenced was naive CD4+ and CD8+ T cells sorted from blood, pooled from several donors. This clonotype was obtained from a pool of human donors in good health; the sample pools cells from several healthy donors.

The CDR3: CASSPNLRADTQYF. The CDR3 DNA reads TGCGCCAGCAGCCCCAACCTTCGGGCAGATACGCAGTATTTT. This chain joins TRBV5-1 and TRBJ2-3; D uncertain. Between the trimmed V and J ends, which lost 4 bases and 4 bases, there was a span of 13 bases. This CDR3 has 14 residues. CDR1 is SGHRS and CDR2 is YFSETQ in the germline V gene.